The clone carrying this TCR beta chain appeared a few times. Its cognate antigen is unknown. Through a sample-barcoded 5' primer and a J-beta primer mix, a second PCR was run for 7 to 11 cycles. TCRdb fed the 5' RACE reads into MiXCR, producing one record per CDR3 protein. The sample consists of around 1.1 million distinct CDR3 sequences, under 40% of them appearing once. Healthy individuals of Caucasian origin from Russia, aged about 6 to 95, served as donors. Per-sample yields of isolated PBMCs were at least 6 million. These data belong to a study of blood T cells in healthy people across ages. Study-wide findings and caveats: Any conclusive comparison of naive versus antigen-experienced cells was prevented by using unsorted PBMCs.

The CDR3 runs to 14 residues. Trimming cost V 4 bases and J 6 bases; bases outside gene matches: 6. Germline-derived CDR1 and CDR2 are MDHEN and SYDVKM. The TCR was taken from a man younger than 35 in good health. Sequenced material: blood. The rearrangement links TRBV28 to TRBJ2-7; 10 nucleotides align to TRBD1. CDR3 DNA: TGTGCCAGCAGTTGGGGACAGGGGTTCGGCGAGCAGTACTTC. Its translation: CASSWGQGFGEQYF.